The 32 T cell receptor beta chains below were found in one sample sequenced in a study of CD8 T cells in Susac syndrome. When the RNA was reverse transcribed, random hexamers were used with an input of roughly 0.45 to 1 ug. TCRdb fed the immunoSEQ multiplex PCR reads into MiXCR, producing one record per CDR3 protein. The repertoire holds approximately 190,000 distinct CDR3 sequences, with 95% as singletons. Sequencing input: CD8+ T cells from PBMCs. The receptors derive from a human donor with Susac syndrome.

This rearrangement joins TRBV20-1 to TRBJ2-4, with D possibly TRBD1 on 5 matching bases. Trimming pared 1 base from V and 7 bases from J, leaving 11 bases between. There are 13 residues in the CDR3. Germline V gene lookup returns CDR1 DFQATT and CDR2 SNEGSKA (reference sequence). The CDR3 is CSARVVTANIQYF. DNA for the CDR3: TGCAGTGCTAGAGTTGTGACAGCGAACATTCAGTACTTC.

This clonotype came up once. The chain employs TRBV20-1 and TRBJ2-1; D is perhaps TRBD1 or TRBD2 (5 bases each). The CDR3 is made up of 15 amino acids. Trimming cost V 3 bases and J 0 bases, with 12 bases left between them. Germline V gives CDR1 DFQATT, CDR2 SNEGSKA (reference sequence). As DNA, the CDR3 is TGCAGTGCTAGGGGGGTAGGTCGCTCCTACAATGAGCAGTTCTTC. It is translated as CSARGVGRSYNEQFF.

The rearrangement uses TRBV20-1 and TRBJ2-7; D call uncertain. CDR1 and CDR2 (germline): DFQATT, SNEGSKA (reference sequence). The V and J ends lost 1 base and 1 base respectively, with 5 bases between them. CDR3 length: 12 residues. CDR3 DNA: TGCAGTGCTAGAGTTACTTCCTACGAGCAGTACTTC. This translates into CSARVTSYEQYF.

The CDR3 sequence is CASSFTTGDGYTF. The CDR3 DNA reads as TGTGCCAGCAGTTTTACGACAGGGGATGGCTACACCTTC. J is TRBJ1-2 and V is TRBV12-3 or TRBV12-4, with 8 positions matching TRBD1. V was clipped by 3 bases and J by 6 bases; unmatched bases: 3. The CDR3 sequence is 13 residues long.

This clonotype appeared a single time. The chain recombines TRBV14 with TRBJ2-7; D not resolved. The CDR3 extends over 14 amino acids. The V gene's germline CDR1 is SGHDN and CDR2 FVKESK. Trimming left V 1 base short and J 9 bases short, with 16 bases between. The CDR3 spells CASSQVTSPPAQYF. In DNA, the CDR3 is TGTGCCAGCAGCCAAGTGACTTCCCCGCCTGCGCAGTACTTC.

The CDR3 loop reads CSASTRGRGNYGYTF. CDR3 sequence (DNA): TGCAGTGCCTCAACCAGGGGGCGCGGTAACTATGGCTACACCTTC. The genes are TRBV20-1 and TRBJ1-2, with 8 nucleotides matching TRBD1. CDR3 length: 15 residues. J was trimmed by 1 base and V by 6 bases; bases with no gene match: 10. CDR1 is DFQATT, CDR2 SNEGSKA, per germline (reference sequence).

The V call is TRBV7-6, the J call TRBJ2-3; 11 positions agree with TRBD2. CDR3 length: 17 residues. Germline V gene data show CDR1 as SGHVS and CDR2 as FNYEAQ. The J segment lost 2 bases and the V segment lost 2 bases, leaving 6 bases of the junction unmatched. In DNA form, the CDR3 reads TGTGCCAGCAGCTTACATCCTAGCGGGGGGCACACAGATACGCAGTATTTT. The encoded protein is CASSLHPSGGHTDTQYF.

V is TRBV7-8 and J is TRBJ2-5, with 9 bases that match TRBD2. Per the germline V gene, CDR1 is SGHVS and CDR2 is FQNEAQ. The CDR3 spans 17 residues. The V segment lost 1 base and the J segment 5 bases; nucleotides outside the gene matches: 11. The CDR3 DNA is TGTGCCAGCAGCTTAGTACGGGCTAGCGGGACCTCCGAGACCCAGTACTTC. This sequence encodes CASSLVRASGTSETQYF.

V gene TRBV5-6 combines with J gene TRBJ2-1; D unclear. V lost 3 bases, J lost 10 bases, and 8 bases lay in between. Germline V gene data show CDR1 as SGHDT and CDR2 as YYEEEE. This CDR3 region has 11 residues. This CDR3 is CASSSRFEQFF. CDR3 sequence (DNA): TGTGCCAGCAGCTCACGATTCGAGCAGTTCTTC.

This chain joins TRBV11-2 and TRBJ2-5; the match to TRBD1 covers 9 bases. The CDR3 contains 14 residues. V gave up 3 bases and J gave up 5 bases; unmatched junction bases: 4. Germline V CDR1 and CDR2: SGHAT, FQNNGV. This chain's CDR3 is CASSFYRGHETQYF. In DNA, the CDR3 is TGTGCCAGCAGCTTTTACAGGGGGCACGAGACCCAGTACTTC.

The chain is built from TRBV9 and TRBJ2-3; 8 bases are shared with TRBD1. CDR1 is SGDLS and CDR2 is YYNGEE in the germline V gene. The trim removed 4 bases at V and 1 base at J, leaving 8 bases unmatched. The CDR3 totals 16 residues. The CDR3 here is CASSHAATGGTDTQYF. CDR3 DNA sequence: TGTGCCAGCAGCCACGCCGCGACAGGGGGCACAGATACGCAGTATTTT. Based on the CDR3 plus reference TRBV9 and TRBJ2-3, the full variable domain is DSGVTQTPKHLITATGQRVTLRCSPRSGDLSVYWYQQSLDQGLQFLIQYYNGEERAKGNILERFSAQQFPDLHSELNLSSLELGDSALYFCASSHAATGGTDTQYFGPGTRLTVL.

CDR3 nucleotide sequence: TGCGCCAGCAGCTCGGACAGAGACTATGGCTACACCTTC. It specifies CASSSDRDYGYTF. The rearrangement links TRBV4-1 to TRBJ1-2; D is perhaps TRBD1 (6 bases). Germline V lookup: CDR1 MGHRA, CDR2 YSYEKL. This CDR3 is 13 amino acids long. The ends were cut back, 5 bases at V and 3 bases at J, with 10 bases in the middle.

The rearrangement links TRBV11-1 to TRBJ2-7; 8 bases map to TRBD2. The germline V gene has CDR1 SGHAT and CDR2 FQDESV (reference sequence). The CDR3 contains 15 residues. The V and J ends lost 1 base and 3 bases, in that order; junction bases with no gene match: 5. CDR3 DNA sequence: TGTGCCAGCAGCTTAGAGGGGACTAGTCTCTACGAGCAGTACTTC. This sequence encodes CASSLEGTSLYEQYF.

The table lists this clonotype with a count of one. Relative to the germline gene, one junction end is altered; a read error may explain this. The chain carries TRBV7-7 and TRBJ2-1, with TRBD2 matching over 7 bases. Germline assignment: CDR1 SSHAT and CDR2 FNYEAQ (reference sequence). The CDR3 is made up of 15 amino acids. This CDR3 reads CASSDGGSSYNEQFF. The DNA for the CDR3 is TGTGCTAGCAGCGACGGGGGGAGCTCCTACAATGAGCAGTTCTTC.

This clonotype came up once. The CDR3 DNA reads TGCGCCAGCAGCGAAAATCCCCGAGGGAACACTGAAGCTTTCTTT. It is translated as CASSENPRGNTEAFF. This chain uses TRBV5-1 with TRBJ1-1; D remains unclear. This CDR3 has 15 residues. Germline V gene lookup returns CDR1 SGHRS and CDR2 YFSETQ. Trimming removed 4 bases at V and 1 base at J, with 14 bases between.

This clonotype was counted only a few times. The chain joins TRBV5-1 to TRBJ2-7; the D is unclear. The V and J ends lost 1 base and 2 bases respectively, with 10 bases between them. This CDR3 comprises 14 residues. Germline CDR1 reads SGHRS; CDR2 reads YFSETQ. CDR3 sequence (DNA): TGCGCCAGCAGCTTGTCGCCGGCAACCTACGAGCAGTACTTC. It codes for CASSLSPATYEQYF.

The CDR3 DNA is TGTGCCAGCAGTGATTTCTGGGGGTACAACACTGAAGCTTTCTTT. Protein: CASSDFWGYNTEAFF. The chain combines TRBV2 with TRBJ1-1, with D perhaps TRBD1 (5 bases). The CDR3 spans 15 residues. Germline V gene data show CDR1 as SNHLY and CDR2 as FYNNEI. The V end was cut by 3 bases, the J end by 2 bases, with 13 bases between. The full variable domain, rest sourced from reference TRBV2 and TRBJ1-1, is EPEVTQTPSHQVTQMGQEVILRCVPISNHLYFYWYRQILGQKVEFLVSFYNNEISEKSEIFDDQFSVERPDGSNFTLKIRSTKLEDSAMYFCASSDFWGYNTEAFFGQGTRLTVV.

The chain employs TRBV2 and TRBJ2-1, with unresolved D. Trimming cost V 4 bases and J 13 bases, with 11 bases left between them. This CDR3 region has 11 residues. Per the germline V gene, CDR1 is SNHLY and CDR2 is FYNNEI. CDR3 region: CASSVSPPQFF. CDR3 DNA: TGTGCCAGCAGTGTAAGTCCCCCCCAGTTCTTC.

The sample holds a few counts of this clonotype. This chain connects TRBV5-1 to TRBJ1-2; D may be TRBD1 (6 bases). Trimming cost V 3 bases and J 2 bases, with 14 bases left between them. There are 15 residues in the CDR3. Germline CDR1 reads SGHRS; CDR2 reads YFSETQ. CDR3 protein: CASSSTRTENYGYTF. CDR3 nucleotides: TGCGCCAGCAGCTCTACAAGGACAGAAAACTATGGCTACACCTTC.

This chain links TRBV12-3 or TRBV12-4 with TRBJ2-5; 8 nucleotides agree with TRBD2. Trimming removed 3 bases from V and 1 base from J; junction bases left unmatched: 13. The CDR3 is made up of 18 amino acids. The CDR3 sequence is CASSFLPLSGGLQETQYF. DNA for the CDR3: TGTGCCAGCAGTTTCCTCCCCTTGAGCGGGGGCCTCCAAGAGACCCAGTACTTC.

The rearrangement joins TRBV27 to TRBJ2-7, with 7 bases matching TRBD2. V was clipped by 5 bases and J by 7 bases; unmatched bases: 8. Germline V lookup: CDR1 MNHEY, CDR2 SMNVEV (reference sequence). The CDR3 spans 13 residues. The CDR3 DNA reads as TGTGCCAGCAGTCCGGGACTAACCCTGGAGCAGTACTTC. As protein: CASSPGLTLEQYF.

DNA of the CDR3: TGTGCCAGCCCGGGACTCACCACAGATACGCAGTATTTT. Its protein product is CASPGLTTDTQYF. The chain joins TRBV2 to TRBJ2-3; D is possibly TRBD2 (6 bases). This CDR3 comprises 13 residues. With 8 bases removed from V and 2 bases from J, the gap between germline ends came to 11 bases. Germline CDR1 is SNHLY and CDR2 is FYNNEI.

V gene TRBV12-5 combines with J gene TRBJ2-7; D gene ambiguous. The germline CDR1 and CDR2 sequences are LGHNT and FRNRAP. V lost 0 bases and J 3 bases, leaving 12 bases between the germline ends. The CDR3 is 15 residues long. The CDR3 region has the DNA TGTGCTAGTGGTTTGGTAGCTCTGGCTAGCTACGAGCAGTACTTC. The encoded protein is CASGLVALASYEQYF.

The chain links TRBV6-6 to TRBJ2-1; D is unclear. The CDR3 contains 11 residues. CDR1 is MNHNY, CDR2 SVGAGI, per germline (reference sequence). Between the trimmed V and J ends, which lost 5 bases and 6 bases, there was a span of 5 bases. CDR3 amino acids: CASSEFNEQFF. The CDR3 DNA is TGTGCCAGCAGTGAATTCAATGAGCAGTTCTTC.

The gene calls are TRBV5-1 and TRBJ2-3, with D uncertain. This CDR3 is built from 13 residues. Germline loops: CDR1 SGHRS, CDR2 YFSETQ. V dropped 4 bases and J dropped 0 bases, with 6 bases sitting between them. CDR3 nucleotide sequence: TGCGCCAGCAGCCACTCGAGCACAGATACGCAGTATTTT. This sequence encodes CASSHSSTDTQYF.

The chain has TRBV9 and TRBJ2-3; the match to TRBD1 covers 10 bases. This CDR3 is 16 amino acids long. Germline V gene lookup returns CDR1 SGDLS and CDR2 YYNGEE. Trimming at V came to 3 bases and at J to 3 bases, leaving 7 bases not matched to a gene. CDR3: CASSGARDRGTDTQYF. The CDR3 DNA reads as TGTGCCAGCAGCGGTGCTCGGGACAGGGGTACAGATACGCAGTATTTT.

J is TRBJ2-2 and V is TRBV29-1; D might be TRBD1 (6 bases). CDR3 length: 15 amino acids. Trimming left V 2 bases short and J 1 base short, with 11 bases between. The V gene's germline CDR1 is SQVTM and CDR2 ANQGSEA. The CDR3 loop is CSVERRDKNTGELFF. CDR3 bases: TGCAGCGTTGAACGCCGGGACAAGAACACCGGGGAGCTGTTTTTT.

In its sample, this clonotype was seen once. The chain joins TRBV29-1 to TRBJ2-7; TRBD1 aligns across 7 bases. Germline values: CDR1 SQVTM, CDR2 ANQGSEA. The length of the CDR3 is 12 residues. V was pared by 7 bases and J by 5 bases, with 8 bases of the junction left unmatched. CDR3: CSGLTGTNEQYF. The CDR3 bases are TGCAGCGGCCTGACAGGGACCAACGAGCAGTACTTC.

CDR3 loop: CAWSVRREPLTF. The CDR3 DNA is TGTGCCTGGAGTGTACGTCGGGAACCTCTCACCTTC. The chain links TRBV30 to TRBJ1-2; D is unclear. This CDR3 spans 12 amino acids. V lost 0 bases and J 13 bases, leaving 15 bases between the germline ends. CDR1 GTSNPN and CDR2 SVGIG come from the germline V gene (reference sequence).

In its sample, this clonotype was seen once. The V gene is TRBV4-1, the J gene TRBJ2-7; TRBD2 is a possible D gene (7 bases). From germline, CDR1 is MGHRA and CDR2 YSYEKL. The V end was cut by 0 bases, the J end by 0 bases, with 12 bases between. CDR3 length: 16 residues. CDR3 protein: CASSQEEGGASYEQYF. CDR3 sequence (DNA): TGCGCCAGCAGCCAAGAGGAGGGGGGGGCCTCCTACGAGCAGTACTTC.

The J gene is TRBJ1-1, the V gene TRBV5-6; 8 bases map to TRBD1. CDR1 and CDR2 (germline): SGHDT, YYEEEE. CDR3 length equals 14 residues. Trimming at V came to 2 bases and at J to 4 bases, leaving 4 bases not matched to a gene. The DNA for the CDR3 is TGTGCCAGCAGCTTCACCGACAGGGGCACTGAAGCTTTCTTT. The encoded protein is CASSFTDRGTEAFF.

The CDR3 region has the DNA TGTGCCAGCAGTTTTGGGGCGGTGAGCAATCAGCCCCAGCATTTT. Translation gives CASSFGAVSNQPQHF. The rearrangement joins TRBV12-3 or TRBV12-4 to TRBJ1-5, with D tentatively TRBD1 (5 bases). CDR3 size: 15 residues. V dropped 3 bases and J dropped 1 base, with 10 bases sitting between them.